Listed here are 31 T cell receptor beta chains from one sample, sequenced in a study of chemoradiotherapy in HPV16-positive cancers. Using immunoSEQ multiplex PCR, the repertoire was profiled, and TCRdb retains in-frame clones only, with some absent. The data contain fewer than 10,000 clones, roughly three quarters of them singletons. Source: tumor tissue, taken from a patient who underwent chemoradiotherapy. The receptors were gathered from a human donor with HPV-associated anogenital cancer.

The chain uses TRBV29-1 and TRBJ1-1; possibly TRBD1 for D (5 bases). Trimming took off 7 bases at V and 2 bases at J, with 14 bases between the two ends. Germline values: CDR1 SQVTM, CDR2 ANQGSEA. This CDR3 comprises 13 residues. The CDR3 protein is CSATRRVNTEAFF. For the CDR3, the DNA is TGCAGCGCTACCCGCAGGGTTAACACTGAAGCTTTCTTT.

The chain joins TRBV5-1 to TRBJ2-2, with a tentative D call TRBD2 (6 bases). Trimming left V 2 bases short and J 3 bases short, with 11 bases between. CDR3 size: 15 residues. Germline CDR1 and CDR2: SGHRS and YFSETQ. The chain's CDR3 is CASSFSPGDTGELFF. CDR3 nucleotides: TGCGCCAGCAGCTTTTCCCCGGGGGACACCGGGGAGCTGTTTTTT.

The CDR3 here is CASSPGGLSKDEQYF. The CDR3 nucleotides are TGTGCCAGCAGCCCTGGCGGCCTTTCAAAGGACGAGCAGTACTTC. This chain connects TRBV5-4 to TRBJ2-7; D not certain. CDR1 is SGHNT and CDR2 is YYREEE in the germline V gene (reference sequence). The germline V and J ends were trimmed by 4 bases and 5 bases, with 19 bases remaining between them. CDR3 length: 15 residues.

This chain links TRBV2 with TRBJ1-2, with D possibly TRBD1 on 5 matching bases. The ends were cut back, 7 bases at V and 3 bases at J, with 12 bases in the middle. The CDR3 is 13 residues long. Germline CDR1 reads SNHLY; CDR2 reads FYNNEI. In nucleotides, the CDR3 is TGTGCCAGCAAACCTCAGGGCCACTATGGCTACACCTTC. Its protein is CASKPQGHYGYTF.

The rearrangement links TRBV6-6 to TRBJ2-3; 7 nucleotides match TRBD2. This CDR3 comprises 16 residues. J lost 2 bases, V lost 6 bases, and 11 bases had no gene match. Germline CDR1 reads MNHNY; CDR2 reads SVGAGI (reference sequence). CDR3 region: CASRSLGGGSTDTQYF. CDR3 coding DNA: TGTGCCAGCAGATCCCTCGGCGGGGGATCCACAGATACGCAGTATTTT.

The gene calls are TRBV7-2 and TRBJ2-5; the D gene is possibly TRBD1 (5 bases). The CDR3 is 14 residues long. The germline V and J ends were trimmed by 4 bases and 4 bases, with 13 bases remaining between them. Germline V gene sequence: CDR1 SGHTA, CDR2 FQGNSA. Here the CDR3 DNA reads TGTGCCAGCAGCTCTCCTACAGGACCAGAGACCCAGTACTTC. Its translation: CASSSPTGPETQYF.

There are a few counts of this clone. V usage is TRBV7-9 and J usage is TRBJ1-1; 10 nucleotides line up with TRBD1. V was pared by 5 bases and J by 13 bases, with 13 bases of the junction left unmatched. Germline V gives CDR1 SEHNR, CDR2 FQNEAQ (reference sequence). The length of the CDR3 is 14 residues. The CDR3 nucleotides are TGTGCCAGCAGCCCCGGGACAGGGGAAATTAAGGGTTTCTTT. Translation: CASSPGTGEIKGFF.

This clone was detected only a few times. The CDR3: CASSHWTSAFTGELFF. The DNA for the CDR3 is TGTGCCAGCAGCCACTGGACTAGCGCCTTCACCGGGGAGCTGTTTTTT. This chain joins TRBV11-2 and TRBJ2-2, with 9 bases that match TRBD2. The CDR3 covers 16 residues. The J segment lost 4 bases and the V segment lost 5 bases, leaving 8 bases of the junction unmatched. Per the germline V gene, CDR1 is SGHAT and CDR2 is FQNNGV.

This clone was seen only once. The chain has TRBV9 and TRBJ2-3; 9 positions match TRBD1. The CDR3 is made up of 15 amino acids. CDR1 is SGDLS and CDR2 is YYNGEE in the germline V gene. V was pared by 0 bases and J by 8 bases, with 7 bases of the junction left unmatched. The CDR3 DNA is TGTGCCAGCAGCGTAGGGGACAGGGAAGTTCCTACGCAGTATTTT. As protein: CASSVGDREVPTQYF.

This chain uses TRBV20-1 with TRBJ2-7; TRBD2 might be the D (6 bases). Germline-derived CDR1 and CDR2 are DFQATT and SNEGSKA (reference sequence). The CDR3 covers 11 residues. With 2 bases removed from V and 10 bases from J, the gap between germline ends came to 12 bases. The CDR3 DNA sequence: TGCAGTGCTAGACTGGGGACTTATCAGTACTTC. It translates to CSARLGTYQYF.

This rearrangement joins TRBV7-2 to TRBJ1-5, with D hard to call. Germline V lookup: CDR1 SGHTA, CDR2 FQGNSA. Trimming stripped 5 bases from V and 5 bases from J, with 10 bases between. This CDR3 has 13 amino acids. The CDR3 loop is CASSQRSHQPQHF. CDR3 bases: TGTGCCAGCAGCCAACGGTCCCATCAGCCCCAGCATTTT.

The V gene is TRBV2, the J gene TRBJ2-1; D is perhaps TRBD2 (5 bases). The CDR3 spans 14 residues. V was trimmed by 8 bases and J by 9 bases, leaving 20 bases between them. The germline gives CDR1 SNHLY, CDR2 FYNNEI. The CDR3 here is CASGHAGLKGEQFF. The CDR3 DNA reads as TGTGCCAGCGGGCACGCGGGTTTGAAGGGTGAGCAGTTCTTC. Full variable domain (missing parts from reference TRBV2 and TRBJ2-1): EPEVTQTPSHQVTQMGQEVILRCVPISNHLYFYWYRQILGQKVEFLVSFYNNEISEKSEIFDDQFSVERPDGSNFTLKIRSTKLEDSAMYFCASGHAGLKGEQFFGPGTRLTVL.

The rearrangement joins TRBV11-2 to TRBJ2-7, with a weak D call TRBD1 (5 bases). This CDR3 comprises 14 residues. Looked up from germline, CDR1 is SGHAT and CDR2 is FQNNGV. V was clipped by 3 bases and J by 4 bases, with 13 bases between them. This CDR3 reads CASSFLTVPYEQYF. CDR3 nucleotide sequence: TGTGCCAGCAGCTTTTTGACAGTGCCGTACGAGCAGTACTTC. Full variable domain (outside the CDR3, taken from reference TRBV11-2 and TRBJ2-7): EAGVAQSPRYKIIEKRQSVAFWCNPISGHATLYWYQQILGQGPKLLIQFQNNGVVDDSQLPKDRFSAERLKGVDSTLKIQPAKLEDSAVYLCASSFLTVPYEQYFGPGTRLTVT.

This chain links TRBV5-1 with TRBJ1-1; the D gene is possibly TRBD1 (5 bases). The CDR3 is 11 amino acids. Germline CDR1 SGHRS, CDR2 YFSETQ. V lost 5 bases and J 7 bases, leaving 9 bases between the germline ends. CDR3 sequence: CASRGDGEAFF. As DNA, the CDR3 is TGCGCCAGCAGAGGGGACGGTGAAGCTTTCTTT.

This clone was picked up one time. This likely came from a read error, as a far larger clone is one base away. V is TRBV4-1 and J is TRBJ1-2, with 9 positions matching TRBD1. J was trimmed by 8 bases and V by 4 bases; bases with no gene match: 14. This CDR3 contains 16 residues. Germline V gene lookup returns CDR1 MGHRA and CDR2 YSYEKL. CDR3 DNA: TGCGCCAGCAGCCCCGGGACAGGGAGTGGGTCGGGAGGCTACACCTTC. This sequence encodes CASSPGTGSGSGGYTF.

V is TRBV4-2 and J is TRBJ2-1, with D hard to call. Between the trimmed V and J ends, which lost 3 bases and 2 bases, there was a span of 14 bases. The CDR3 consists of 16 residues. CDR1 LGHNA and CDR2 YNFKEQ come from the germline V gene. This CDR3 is CASSQGHQLPYNEQFF. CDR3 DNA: TGTGCCAGCAGCCAGGGCCACCAGTTACCCTACAATGAGCAGTTCTTC.

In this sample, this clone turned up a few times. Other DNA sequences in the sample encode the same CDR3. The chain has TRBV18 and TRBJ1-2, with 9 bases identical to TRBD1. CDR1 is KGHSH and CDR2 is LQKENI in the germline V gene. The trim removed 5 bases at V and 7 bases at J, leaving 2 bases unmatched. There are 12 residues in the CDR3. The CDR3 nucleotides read TGTGCCAGCTCATCGACAGGGGGTGGCTACACCTTC. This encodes CASSSTGGGYTF. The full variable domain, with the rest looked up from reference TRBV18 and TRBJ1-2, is NAGVMQNPRHLVRRRGQEARLRCSPMKGHSHVYWYRQLPEEGLKFMVYLQKENIIDESGMPKERFSAEFPKEGPSILRIQQVVRGDSAAYFCASSSTGGGYTFGSGTRLTVV.

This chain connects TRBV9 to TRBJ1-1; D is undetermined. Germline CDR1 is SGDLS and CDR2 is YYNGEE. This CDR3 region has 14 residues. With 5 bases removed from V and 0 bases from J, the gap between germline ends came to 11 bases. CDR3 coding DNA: TGTGCCAGCAGACCTAACTTGTTGAACACTGAAGCTTTCTTT. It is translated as CASRPNLLNTEAFF.

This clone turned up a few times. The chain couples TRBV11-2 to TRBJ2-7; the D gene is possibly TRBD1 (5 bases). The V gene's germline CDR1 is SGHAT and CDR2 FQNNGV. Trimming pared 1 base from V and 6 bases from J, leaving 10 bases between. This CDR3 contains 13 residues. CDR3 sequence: CASSLVRDGEQYF. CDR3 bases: TGTGCCAGCAGCTTAGTCAGGGATGGCGAGCAGTACTTC.

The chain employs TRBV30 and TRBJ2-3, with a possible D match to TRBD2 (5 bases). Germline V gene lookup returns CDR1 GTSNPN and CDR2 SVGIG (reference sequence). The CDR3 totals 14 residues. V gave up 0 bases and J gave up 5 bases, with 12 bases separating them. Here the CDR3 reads CAWSVRAGGDTQYF. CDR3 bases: TGTGCCTGGAGTGTTCGGGCGGGCGGAGATACGCAGTATTTT.

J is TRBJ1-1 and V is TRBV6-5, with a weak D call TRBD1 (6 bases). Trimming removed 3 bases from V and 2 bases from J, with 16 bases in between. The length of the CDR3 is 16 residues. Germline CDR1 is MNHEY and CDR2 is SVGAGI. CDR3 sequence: CASSYFPDRLNTEAFF. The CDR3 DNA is TGTGCCAGCAGTTATTTTCCTGACAGGCTAAACACTGAAGCTTTCTTT.

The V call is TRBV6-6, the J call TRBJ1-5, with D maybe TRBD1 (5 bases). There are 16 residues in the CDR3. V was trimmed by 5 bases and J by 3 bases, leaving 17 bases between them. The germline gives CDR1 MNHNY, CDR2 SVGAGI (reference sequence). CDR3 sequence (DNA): TGTGCCAGCAGTCCCGCTTTAGACAGTTCCAATCAGCCCCAGCATTTT. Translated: CASSPALDSSNQPQHF.

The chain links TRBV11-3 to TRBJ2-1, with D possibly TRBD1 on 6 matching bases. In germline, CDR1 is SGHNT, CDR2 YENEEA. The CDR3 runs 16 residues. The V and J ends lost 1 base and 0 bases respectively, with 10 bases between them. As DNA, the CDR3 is TGTGCCAGCAGCTTAGTGGCAGGGGACTCCTACAATGAGCAGTTCTTC. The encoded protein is CASSLVAGDSYNEQFF.

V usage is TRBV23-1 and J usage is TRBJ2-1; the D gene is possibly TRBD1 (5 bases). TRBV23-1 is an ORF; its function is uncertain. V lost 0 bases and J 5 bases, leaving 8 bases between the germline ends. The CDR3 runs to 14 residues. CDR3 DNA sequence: TGCGCCAGCAGTCAATCGTCAGGGAACAATGAGCAGTTCTTC. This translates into CASSQSSGNNEQFF.

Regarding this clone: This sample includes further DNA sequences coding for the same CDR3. The CDR3 spells CASSPGQSTDTQYF. CDR3 nucleotide sequence: TGCGCCAGCAGCCCGGGACAGAGCACAGATACGCAGTATTTT. The J gene is TRBJ2-3, the V gene TRBV5-1; 7 positions match TRBD1. Germline V gene lookup returns CDR1 SGHRS and CDR2 YFSETQ. The V gene end was trimmed by 4 bases and the J gene end by 0 bases; junction bases not matched to a gene: 2. This CDR3 is 14 amino acids long.

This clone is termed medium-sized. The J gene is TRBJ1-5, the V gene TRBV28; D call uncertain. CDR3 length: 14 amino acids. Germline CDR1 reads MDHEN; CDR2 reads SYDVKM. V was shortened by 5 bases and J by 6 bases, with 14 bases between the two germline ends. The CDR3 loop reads CASSPPGSGQPQHF. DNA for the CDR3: TGTGCCAGCAGTCCGCCGGGGTCAGGTCAGCCCCAGCATTTT.

For the CDR3, the DNA is TGCAGCGTTTATGGGACTAGCGGAGACAATGAGCAGTTCTTC. This translates into CSVYGTSGDNEQFF. The chain has TRBV29-1 and TRBJ2-1; TRBD2 matches 11 bases. Germline V lookup: CDR1 SQVTM, CDR2 ANQGSEA. Unmatched junction bases numbered 5, after V lost 5 bases and J lost 5 bases. The CDR3 length is 14 residues.

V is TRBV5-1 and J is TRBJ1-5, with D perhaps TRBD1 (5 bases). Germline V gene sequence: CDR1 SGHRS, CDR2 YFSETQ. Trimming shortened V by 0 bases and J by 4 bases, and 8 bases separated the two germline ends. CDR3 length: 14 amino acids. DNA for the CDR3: TGCGCCAGCAGCTTGGTGGGGGGTAATCAGCCCCAGCATTTT. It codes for CASSLVGGNQPQHF.

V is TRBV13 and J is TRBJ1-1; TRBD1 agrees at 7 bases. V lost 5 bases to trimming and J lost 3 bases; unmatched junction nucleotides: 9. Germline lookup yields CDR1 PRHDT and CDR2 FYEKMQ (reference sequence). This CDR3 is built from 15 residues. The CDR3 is CASSRTGDKDTEAFF. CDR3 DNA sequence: TGTGCCAGCAGCCGTACAGGGGATAAGGACACTGAAGCTTTCTTT.

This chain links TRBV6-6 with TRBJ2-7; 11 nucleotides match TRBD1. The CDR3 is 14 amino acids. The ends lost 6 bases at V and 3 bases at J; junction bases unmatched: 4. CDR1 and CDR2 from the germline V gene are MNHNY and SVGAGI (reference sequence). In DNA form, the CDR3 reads TGTGCCAGCAGGGCCGGGACAGGGGGCTACGAGCAGTACTTC. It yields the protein CASRAGTGGYEQYF.

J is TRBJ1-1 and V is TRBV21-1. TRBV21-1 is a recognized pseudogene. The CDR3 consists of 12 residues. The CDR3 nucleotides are TGTGCCAGCAGCAAAGGGAGGGTACGAGCTTTCTTT. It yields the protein CASSKGRVRAFF.